The rows below give T cell receptor beta chains drawn from one sample of a study of CD8+CD57+ T cells in acquired aplastic anemia. TCRdb redid the calling of the reads with MiXCR, one entry per CDR3 protein. In the table there are roughly 180,000 distinct CDR3 sequences, 64% of which are singletons. Sequenced: sorted CD4+, CD8+, or CD8+CD57+ T cells (not recorded which) from PBMCs. These receptors came from a human donor with severe aplastic anemia or a healthy control (not recorded which). Both conserved end residues are part of each CDR3. The D gene is left open where the match is weak. Rows may omit the clone size; those that give it use once, few, many or a size class.

d_gene: .
abundance: .
j_gene: TRBJ2-2
v_gene: TRBV12-3/TRBV12-4
CDR3nt: TGTGCCCCCAGGAGGGGCCAGGTAGCGGTCATCGGGGAGCTGTTTTTT
CDR3aa: CAPRRGQVAVIGELFF

d_gene: .
abundance: .
j_gene: TRBJ1-2
v_gene: TRBV7-8
CDR3nt: TGTGCCAGCAGCTTAGACGAGTTGTCTATCTATGGCTACACCTTC
CDR3aa: CASSLDELSIYGYTF

d_gene: TRBD1
abundance: .
j_gene: TRBJ1-2
v_gene: TRBV2
CDR3nt: TGTGCCAGCAGTTTAGTCCAGGGGGCCAACTATGGCTACACCTTC
CDR3aa: CASSLVQGANYGYTF

d_gene: .
abundance: .
j_gene: TRBJ1-6
v_gene: TRBV19
CDR3nt: TGTGCCAGTAGTATAGTAGATTCACCCCTCCACTTT
CDR3aa: CASSIVDSPLHF

d_gene: TRBD2
abundance: .
j_gene: TRBJ2-7
v_gene: TRBV9
CDR3nt: TGTGCCAGCAGCAGTGGCGGGAGGGAGCAGTACTTC
CDR3aa: CASSSGGREQYF

d_gene: TRBD2
abundance: once
j_gene: TRBJ2-3
v_gene: TRBV24-1
CDR3nt: TGTGCCACCAGTGCCTCCGTGACTAGCGGGTCGCTGGATACGCAGTATTTT
CDR3aa: CATSASVTSGSLDTQYF

d_gene: TRBD2
abundance: .
j_gene: TRBJ2-1
v_gene: TRBV7-8
CDR3nt: TGTGCCAGCAGCTCCCCTGAGCGGGGGGGCCTCGATGAGCAGTTCTTC
CDR3aa: CASSSPERGGLDEQFF

d_gene: .
abundance: .
j_gene: TRBJ1-2
v_gene: TRBV7-2
CDR3nt: TGTGCCAGCAGCCCAGATGGATATTATGGCTACACCTTC
CDR3aa: CASSPDGYYGYTF

d_gene: .
abundance: .
j_gene: TRBJ2-5
v_gene: TRBV2
CDR3nt: TGTGCCAGCAGCCAACTAGCTTCTGAGACCCAGTACTTC
CDR3aa: CASSQLASETQYF

d_gene: .
abundance: few
j_gene: TRBJ2-7
v_gene: TRBV19
CDR3nt: TGTGCCACGACTCCCTCGAATATGGGCGAGCAGTACTTC
CDR3aa: CATTPSNMGEQYF

d_gene: .
abundance: many
j_gene: TRBJ2-7
v_gene: TRBV9
CDR3nt: TGTGCCAGCAGCGTAGGGGGCGTAGGCTACGAGCAGTACTTC
CDR3aa: CASSVGGVGYEQYF

d_gene: TRBD2
abundance: .
j_gene: TRBJ2-1
v_gene: TRBV7-9
CDR3nt: TGTGCCAGCAGCCTTACTGGGACTAGCGGGGAGATGCAGTTCTTC
CDR3aa: CASSLTGTSGEMQFF

d_gene: .
abundance: .
j_gene: TRBJ2-7
v_gene: TRBV2
CDR3nt: TGTGCCAGCCACCCGTCGCACGGATACGAGCAGTACTTC
CDR3aa: CASHPSHGYEQYF

d_gene: TRBD2
abundance: .
j_gene: TRBJ2-5
v_gene: TRBV20-1
CDR3nt: TGCAGTGCTAGCGGGGCGGGGGATCAAGAGACCCAGTACTTC
CDR3aa: CSASGAGDQETQYF

d_gene: .
abundance: .
j_gene: TRBJ1-5
v_gene: TRBV2
CDR3nt: TGTGCCAGCAACCCCGACGGGGAGAGCCAGCCCCAGCATTTT
CDR3aa: CASNPDGESQPQHF

d_gene: .
abundance: .
j_gene: TRBJ2-5
v_gene: TRBV5-6
CDR3nt: TGTGCCAGCAGCCTAATAGGAGGGGATGAGCAGTTC
CDR3aa: CASSLIGGDEQF

d_gene: TRBD1
abundance: .
j_gene: TRBJ1-5
v_gene: TRBV20-1
CDR3nt: TGCAGTGCTAGAGTGCAGGGGGCACAGCCCCAGCATTTT
CDR3aa: CSARVQGAQPQHF

d_gene: .
abundance: many
j_gene: TRBJ2-7
v_gene: TRBV25-1
CDR3nt: TGTGCCAGCAGTGGGAGGGGTTACTCCTACGAGCAGTACTTC
CDR3aa: CASSGRGYSYEQYF

d_gene: .
abundance: .
j_gene: TRBJ2-2
v_gene: TRBV12-3/TRBV12-4
CDR3nt: TGTGCCAGCACCCCCCACCCCCTCGTCGGGGAGCTGTTTTTT
CDR3aa: CASTPHPLVGELFF

d_gene: TRBD1
abundance: once
j_gene: TRBJ1-1
v_gene: TRBV29-1
CDR3nt: TGCAGCGTTTGGGGGGACAGGGAGGGGAACACTGAAGCTTTCTTT
CDR3aa: CSVWGDREGNTEAFF

d_gene: TRBD1
abundance: .
j_gene: TRBJ2-2
v_gene: TRBV4-2
CDR3nt: TGTGCCAGCAGCCAAGGATTCTTAGGGACAGGGTGGACCGGGGAGCTGTTTTTT
CDR3aa: CASSQGFLGTGWTGELFF

d_gene: .
abundance: .
j_gene: TRBJ1-1
v_gene: TRBV20-1
CDR3nt: TGCAGTGCTAGAGTTATCGGGCTTGAAGCTTTCTTT
CDR3aa: CSARVIGLEAFF

d_gene: .
abundance: .
j_gene: TRBJ1-2
v_gene: TRBV29-1
CDR3nt: TGCAGCGTTGATGATCAGGGAGGGATAGGCTACACCTTC
CDR3aa: CSVDDQGGIGYTF

d_gene: TRBD1
abundance: .
j_gene: TRBJ2-5
v_gene: TRBV27
CDR3nt: TGTGCCAGCAGTCTGGGACAGGCGTACCAAGAGACCCAGTACTTC
CDR3aa: CASSLGQAYQETQYF

d_gene: .
abundance: few
j_gene: TRBJ2-7
v_gene: TRBV5-1
CDR3nt: TGCGCCAGCAGCGAGGTCACCGGAGACGAGCAGTACTTC
CDR3aa: CASSEVTGDEQYF

d_gene: TRBD1
abundance: few
j_gene: TRBJ2-6
v_gene: TRBV6-6
CDR3nt: TGTGCCAGCAGTTACTCACCGACAGGGGGCATTCTCTCTGGGGCCAACGTCCTGGCTTTC
CDR3aa: CASSYSPTGGILSGANVLAF

d_gene: .
abundance: .
j_gene: TRBJ2-7
v_gene: TRBV15
CDR3nt: TGTGCCACCAGCAGAGACCGGGGGACAACCTCCTACGAGCAGTACTTC
CDR3aa: CATSRDRGTTSYEQYF

d_gene: TRBD2
abundance: .
j_gene: TRBJ2-7
v_gene: TRBV7-2
CDR3nt: TGTGCCAGCAGCTTAGGAGGGCAGCGGGACGTCTCCTACAATGAGCAGTACTTC
CDR3aa: CASSLGGQRDVSYNEQYF

d_gene: .
abundance: few
j_gene: TRBJ2-5
v_gene: TRBV24-1
CDR3nt: TGTGCCACCAGTGACCCGGGGGCAGAGACCCAGTACTTC
CDR3aa: CATSDPGAETQYF

d_gene: TRBD2
abundance: .
j_gene: TRBJ2-7
v_gene: TRBV29-1
CDR3nt: TGCAGCGTTGTCTTAGCGGGGAGAGAGCTCTACGAGCAGTGCTTC
CDR3aa: CSVVLAGRELYEQCF

d_gene: .
abundance: .
j_gene: TRBJ1-2
v_gene: TRBV7-9
CDR3nt: TGTGCCAGCAGCTTCGCCACGTGTTGGTATGGCTACACCTTC
CDR3aa: CASSFATCWYGYTF

d_gene: TRBD2
abundance: .
j_gene: TRBJ2-3
v_gene: TRBV7-9
CDR3nt: TGTGCCAGCAGCTGGTTTTCTAGCGGGAGTGCCACAGATACGCAGTATTTT
CDR3aa: CASSWFSSGSATDTQYF

d_gene: .
abundance: once
j_gene: TRBJ2-1
v_gene: TRBV2
CDR3nt: TGTGCCAGCAGCTTAGAAGGGGGCTCCTACAATGAGCAGTTCTTC
CDR3aa: CASSLEGGSYNEQFF

d_gene: TRBD2
abundance: .
j_gene: TRBJ2-5
v_gene: TRBV12-3/TRBV12-4
CDR3nt: TGTGCCACCAGTGACCGTGGCGAGCGGGACGGAGAGACCCAGTACTTC
CDR3aa: CATSDRGERDGETQYF

d_gene: .
abundance: .
j_gene: TRBJ2-7
v_gene: TRBV24-1
CDR3nt: TGTGCCACCAGTGAGGTAGGGGGTTCCCCTGAGCAGTACTTC
CDR3aa: CATSEVGGSPEQYF

d_gene: TRBD2
abundance: .
j_gene: TRBJ2-1
v_gene: TRBV24-1
CDR3nt: TGTGCCACCAGTGATTCGACTAGCAGCAATGAGCAGTTCTTC
CDR3aa: CATSDSTSSNEQFF

d_gene: .
abundance: .
j_gene: TRBJ1-1
v_gene: TRBV19
CDR3nt: TGTGCCAGTAGTGCACGGGCAGGGGCAACTGAAGCTTTCTTT
CDR3aa: CASSARAGATEAFF

d_gene: TRBD1
abundance: many
j_gene: TRBJ2-7
v_gene: TRBV25-1
CDR3nt: TGTGCCAGCAGTGTTCGCCTCGGGACAGCTAAAGCCTACGAGCAGTACTTC
CDR3aa: CASSVRLGTAKAYEQYF

d_gene: .
abundance: .
j_gene: TRBJ2-3
v_gene: TRBV20-1
CDR3nt: TGCAGTGCTTCCCCTAACACAGATACGCAGTATTTT
CDR3aa: CSASPNTDTQYF

d_gene: TRBD2
abundance: .
j_gene: TRBJ2-1
v_gene: TRBV15
CDR3nt: TGTGCCACCAGCAGTGGAGGGCTAGCGGGCGGGCTTTTCCAAGGGGAGCAGTTCTTC
CDR3aa: CATSSGGLAGGLFQGEQFF

d_gene: .
abundance: .
j_gene: TRBJ1-3
v_gene: TRBV29-1
CDR3nt: TGCAGCGTTGAGGAGTTGGGACGGTTTGGGGCGTCTGGAAACACCATATATTTT
CDR3aa: CSVEELGRFGASGNTIYF

d_gene: .
abundance: many
j_gene: TRBJ2-2
v_gene: TRBV12-3/TRBV12-4
CDR3nt: TGTGCCAGCAGTTTATACAAGACCGGGGAGCTGTTTTTT
CDR3aa: CASSLYKTGELFF

d_gene: .
abundance: .
j_gene: TRBJ2-4
v_gene: TRBV7-8
CDR3nt: TGTGCCAGCAGTCCCTCCCTGGGAAACATTCAGTACTTC
CDR3aa: CASSPSLGNIQYF

d_gene: TRBD1
abundance: .
j_gene: TRBJ2-5
v_gene: TRBV15
CDR3nt: TGTGTCACCAGCACTTTAACAGGGGGTGTCGTGACCCAGTACTTC
CDR3aa: CVTSTLTGGVVTQYF

d_gene: .
abundance: .
j_gene: TRBJ2-3
v_gene: TRBV20-1
CDR3nt: TGCAGTGCCCCTCGGAGTGGCACAGATATGCAGTATTTT
CDR3aa: CSAPRSGTDMQYF

d_gene: .
abundance: .
j_gene: TRBJ1-3
v_gene: TRBV10-1
CDR3nt: TGCGCCAGCAAGAGGACTGCCTCTGGAAACACCATATATTTT
CDR3aa: CASKRTASGNTIYF